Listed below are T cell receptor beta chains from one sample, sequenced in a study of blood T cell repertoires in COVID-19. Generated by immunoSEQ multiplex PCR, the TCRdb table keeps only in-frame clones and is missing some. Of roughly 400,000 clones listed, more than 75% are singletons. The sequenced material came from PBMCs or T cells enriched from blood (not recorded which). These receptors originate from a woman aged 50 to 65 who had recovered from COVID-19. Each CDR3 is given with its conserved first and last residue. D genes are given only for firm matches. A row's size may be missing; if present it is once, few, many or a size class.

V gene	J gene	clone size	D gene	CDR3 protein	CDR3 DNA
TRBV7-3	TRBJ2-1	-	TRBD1	CASSLRQGSYNEQFF	TGTGCCAGCAGCTTACGACAGGGTTCCTACAATGAGCAGTTCTTC
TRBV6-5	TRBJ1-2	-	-	CASSQGNGYTF	TGTGCCAGCAGTCAGGGGAATGGCTACACCTTC
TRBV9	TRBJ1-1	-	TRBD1	CASSGTGGTNTEAFF	TGTGCCAGCAGCGGGACAGGGGGAACCAACACTGAAGCTTTCTTT
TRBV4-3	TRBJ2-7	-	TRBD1	CASSLDRGFSYEQYF	TGCGCCAGCAGCCTGGACAGGGGTTTCTCCTACGAGCAGTACTTC
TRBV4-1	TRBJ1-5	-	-	CASSQVGRGVSNQPQHF	TGCGCCAGCAGCCAAGTTGGACGGGGTGTTAGCAATCAGCCCCAGCATTTT
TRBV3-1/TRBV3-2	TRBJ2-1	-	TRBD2	CASSHLGLAMYEQFF	TGTGCCAGCAGCCACTTAGGACTAGCAATGTATGAGCAGTTCTTC
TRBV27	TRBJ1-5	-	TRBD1	CASSPRQGTQPQHF	TGTGCCAGCAGTCCCAGACAGGGAACTCAGCCCCAGCATTTT
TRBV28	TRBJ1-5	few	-	CASSLRDQPQHF	TGTGCCAGCAGCCTCCGAGATCAGCCCCAGCATTTT
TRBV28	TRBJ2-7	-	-	CASSLAGAHEQYF	TGTGCCAGCAGTTTGGCAGGGGCCCACGAGCAGTACTTC
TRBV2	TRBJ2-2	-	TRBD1	CASKYRGVNTGELFF	TGTGCCAGCAAATACAGGGGAGTGAATACCGGGGAGCTGTTTTTT
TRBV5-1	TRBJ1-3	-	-	CASSLEPNSAIYF	TGCGCCAGCAGCTTGGAACCGAATAGTGCCATATATTTT
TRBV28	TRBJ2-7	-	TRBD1	CASSSLSQGEWGEQYF	TGTGCCAGCAGTTCCCTCTCACAGGGGGAGTGGGGCGAGCAGTACTTC
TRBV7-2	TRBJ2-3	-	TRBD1	CASSHRTGQDTQYF	TGTGCCAGCAGCCACCGGACAGGGCAAGATACGCAGTATTTT
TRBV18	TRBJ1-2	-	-	CASSPTAAHYGYTF	TGTGCCAGCTCACCAACGGCGGCCCACTATGGCTACACCTTC
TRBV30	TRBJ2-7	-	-	CAWKWGAGSMYEQYF	TGTGCCTGGAAATGGGGCGCAGGGTCTATGTACGAGCAGTACTTC
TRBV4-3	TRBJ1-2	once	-	CASSQDRVNYGYTF	TGCGCCAGCAGCCAAGATCGGGTTAACTATGGCTACACCTTC
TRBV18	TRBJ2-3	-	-	CASSRLGGSTDTQYF	TGTGCCAGCTCCCGACTAGGCGGTAGCACAGATACGCAGTATTTT
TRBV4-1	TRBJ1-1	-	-	CASSQDWSAGWRNTEAFF	TGCGCCAGCAGCCAAGATTGGTCGGCAGGGTGGAGGAACACTGAAGCTTTCTTT
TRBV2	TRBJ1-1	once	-	CASSGATQNTEAFF	TGTGCCAGCAGTGGGGCGACCCAAAACACTGAAGCTTTCTTT
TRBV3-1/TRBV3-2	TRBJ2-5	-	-	CASSPENVPRGETQYF	TGTGCCAGCAGCCCAGAGAACGTCCCTAGGGGAGAGACCCAGTACTTC
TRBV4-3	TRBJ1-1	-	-	CASSQSRGMNTEAFF	TGCGCCAGCAGCCAAAGCAGGGGAATGAACACTGAAGCTTTCTTT
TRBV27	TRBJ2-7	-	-	CASSPLTAVDEQYF	TGTGCCAGCAGTCCACTGACAGCAGTCGACGAGCAGTACTTC
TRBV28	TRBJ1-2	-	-	CASTPPQGGYGYTF	TGTGCCAGCACCCCCCCCCAGGGAGGGTATGGCTACACCTTC
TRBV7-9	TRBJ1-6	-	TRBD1	CASSSGTEGAPLHF	TGTGCCAGCAGCTCCGGGACAGAGGGGGCTCCCCTCCACTTT
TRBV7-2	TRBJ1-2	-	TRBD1	CASSLNRGDYGYTF	TGTGCCAGCAGCTTAAACAGGGGGGACTATGGCTACACCTTC